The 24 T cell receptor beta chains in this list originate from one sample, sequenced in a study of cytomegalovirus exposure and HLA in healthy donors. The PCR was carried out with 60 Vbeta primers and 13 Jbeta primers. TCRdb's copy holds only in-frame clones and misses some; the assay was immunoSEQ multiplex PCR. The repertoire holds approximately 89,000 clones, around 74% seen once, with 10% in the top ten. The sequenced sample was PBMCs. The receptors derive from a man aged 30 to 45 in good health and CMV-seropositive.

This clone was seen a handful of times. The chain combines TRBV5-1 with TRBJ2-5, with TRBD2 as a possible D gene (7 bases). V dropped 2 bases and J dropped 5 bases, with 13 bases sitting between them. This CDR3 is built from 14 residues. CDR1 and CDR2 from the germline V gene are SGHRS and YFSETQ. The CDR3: CASSFGGPGETQYF. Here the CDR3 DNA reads TGCGCCAGCAGCTTCGGGGGGCCGGGGGAGACCCAGTACTTC.

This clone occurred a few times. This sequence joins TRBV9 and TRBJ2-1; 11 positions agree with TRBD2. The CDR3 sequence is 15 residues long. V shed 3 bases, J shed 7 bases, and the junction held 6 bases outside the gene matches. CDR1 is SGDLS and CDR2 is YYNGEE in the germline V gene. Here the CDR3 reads CASSAASGGKNEQFF. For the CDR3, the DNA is TGTGCCAGCAGCGCGGCTAGCGGGGGGAAGAATGAGCAGTTCTTC. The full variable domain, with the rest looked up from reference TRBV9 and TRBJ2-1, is DSGVTQTPKHLITATGQRVTLRCSPRSGDLSVYWYQQSLDQGLQFLIQYYNGEERAKGNILERFSAQQFPDLHSELNLSSLELGDSALYFCASSAASGGKNEQFFGPGTRLTVL.

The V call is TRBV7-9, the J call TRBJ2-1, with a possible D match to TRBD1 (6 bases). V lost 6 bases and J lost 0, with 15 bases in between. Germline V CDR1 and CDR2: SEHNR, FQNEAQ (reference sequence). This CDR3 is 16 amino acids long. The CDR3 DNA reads TGTGCCAGCAGTCCAGCCGGGACACCCTCCTACAATGAGCAGTTCTTC. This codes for CASSPAGTPSYNEQFF.

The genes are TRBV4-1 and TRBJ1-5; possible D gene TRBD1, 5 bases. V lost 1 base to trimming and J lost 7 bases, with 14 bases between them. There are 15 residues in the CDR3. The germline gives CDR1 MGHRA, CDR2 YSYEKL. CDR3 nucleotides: TGCGCCAGCAGCCAAGTTTTGTCAGGGAAACAGCCCCAGCATTTT. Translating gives CASSQVLSGKQPQHF.

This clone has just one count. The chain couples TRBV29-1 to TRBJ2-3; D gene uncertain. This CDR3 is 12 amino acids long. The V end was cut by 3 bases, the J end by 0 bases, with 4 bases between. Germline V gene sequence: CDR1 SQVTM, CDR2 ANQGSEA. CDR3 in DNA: TGCAGCGTTGATATCAGCACAGATACGCAGTATTTT. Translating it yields CSVDISTDTQYF.

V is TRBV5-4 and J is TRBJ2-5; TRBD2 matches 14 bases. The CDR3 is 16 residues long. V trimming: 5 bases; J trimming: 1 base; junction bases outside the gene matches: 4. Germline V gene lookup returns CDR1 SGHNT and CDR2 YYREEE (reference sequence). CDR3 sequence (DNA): TGTGCCAGCAGGAGGACTAGCGGGGGGCCCCAAGAGACCCAGTACTTC. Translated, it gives CASRRTSGGPQETQYF.

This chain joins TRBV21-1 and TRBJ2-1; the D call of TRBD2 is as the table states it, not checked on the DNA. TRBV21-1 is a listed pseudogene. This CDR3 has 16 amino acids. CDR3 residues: CASTTPSRGGLNEQFF. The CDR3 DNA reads TGTGCCAGCACCACCCCTTCGCGGGGGGGCCTGAATGAGCAGTTCTTC.

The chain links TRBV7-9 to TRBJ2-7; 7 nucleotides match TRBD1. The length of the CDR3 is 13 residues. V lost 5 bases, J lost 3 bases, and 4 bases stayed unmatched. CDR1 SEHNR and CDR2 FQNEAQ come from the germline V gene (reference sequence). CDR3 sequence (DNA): TGTGCCAGCAGCCCAACAGGGGACTACGAGCAGTACTTC. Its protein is CASSPTGDYEQYF. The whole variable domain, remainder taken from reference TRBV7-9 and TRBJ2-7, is DTGVSQNPRHKITKRGQNVTFRCDPISEHNRLYWYRQTLGQGPEFLTYFQNEAQLEKSRLLSDRFSAERPKGSFSTLEIQRTEQGDSAMYLCASSPTGDYEQYFGPGTRLTVT.

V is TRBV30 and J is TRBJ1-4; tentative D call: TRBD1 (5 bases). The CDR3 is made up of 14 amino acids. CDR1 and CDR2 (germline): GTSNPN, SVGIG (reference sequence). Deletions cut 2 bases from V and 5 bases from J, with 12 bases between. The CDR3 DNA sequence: TGTGCCTGGAGTCAGGGTCCGACCAATGAAAAACTGTTTTTT. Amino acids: CAWSQGPTNEKLFF. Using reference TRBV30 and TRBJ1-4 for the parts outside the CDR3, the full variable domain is SQTIHQWPATLVQPVGSPLSLECTVEGTSNPNLYWYRQAAGRGLQLLFYSVGIGQISSEVPQNLSASRPQDRQFILSSKKLLLSDSGFYLCAWSQGPTNEKLFFGSGTQLSVL.

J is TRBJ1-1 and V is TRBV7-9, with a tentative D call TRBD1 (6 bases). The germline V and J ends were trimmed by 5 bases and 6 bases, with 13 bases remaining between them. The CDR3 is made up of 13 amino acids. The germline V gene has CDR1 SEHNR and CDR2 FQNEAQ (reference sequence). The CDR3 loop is CASSPGTWPEAFF. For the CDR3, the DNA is TGTGCCAGCAGCCCCGGGACATGGCCTGAAGCTTTCTTT.

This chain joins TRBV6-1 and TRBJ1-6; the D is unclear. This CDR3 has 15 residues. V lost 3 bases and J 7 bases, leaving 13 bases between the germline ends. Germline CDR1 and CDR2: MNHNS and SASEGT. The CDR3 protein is CASSDPARRNSPLHF. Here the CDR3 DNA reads TGTGCCAGCAGTGACCCGGCTCGGCGGAATTCACCCCTCCACTTT.

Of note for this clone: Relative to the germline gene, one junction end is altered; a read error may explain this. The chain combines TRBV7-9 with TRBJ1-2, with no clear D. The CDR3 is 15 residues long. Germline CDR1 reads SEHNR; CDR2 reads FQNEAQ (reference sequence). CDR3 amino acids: CSSSFPEGGNYGYTF. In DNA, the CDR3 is TGTTCCAGCAGCTTCCCCGAGGGAGGGAACTATGGCTACACCTTC. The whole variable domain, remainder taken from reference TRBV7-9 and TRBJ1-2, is DTGVSQNPRHKITKRGQNVTFRCDPISEHNRLYWYRQTLGQGPEFLTYFQNEAQLEKSRLLSDRFSAERPKGSFSTLEIQRTEQGDSAMYLCSSSFPEGGNYGYTFGSGTRLTVV.

The CDR3 DNA sequence: TGTGCCAGCAGTTACTCGACCGGGGGGCTTGAGCAGTACTTC. Its translation: CASSYSTGGLEQYF. The genes are TRBV6-5 and TRBJ2-7, with D tentatively TRBD2 (7 bases). CDR1 is MNHEY and CDR2 is SVGAGI in the germline V gene. The CDR3 extends over 14 amino acids. V lost 0 bases and J lost 7, with 13 bases in between.

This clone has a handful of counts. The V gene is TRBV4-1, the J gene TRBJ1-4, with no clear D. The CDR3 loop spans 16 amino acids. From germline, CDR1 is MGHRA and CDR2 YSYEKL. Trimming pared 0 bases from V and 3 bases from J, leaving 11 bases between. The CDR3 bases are TGCGCCAGCAGCCAAGATTCGGGGTTACCTAATGAAAAACTGTTTTTT. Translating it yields CASSQDSGLPNEKLFF.

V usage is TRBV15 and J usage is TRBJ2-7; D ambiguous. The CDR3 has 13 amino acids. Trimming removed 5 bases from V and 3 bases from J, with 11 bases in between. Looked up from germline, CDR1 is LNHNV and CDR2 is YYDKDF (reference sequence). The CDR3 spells CATSLIRSYEQYF. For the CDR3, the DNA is TGTGCCACCAGCCTTATACGTAGCTACGAGCAGTACTTC.

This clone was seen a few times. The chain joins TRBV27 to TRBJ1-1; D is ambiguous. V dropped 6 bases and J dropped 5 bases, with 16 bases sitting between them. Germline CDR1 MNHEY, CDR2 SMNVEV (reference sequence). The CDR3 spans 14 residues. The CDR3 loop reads CASRTRNRETEAFF. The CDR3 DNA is TGTGCCAGCAGGACCCGAAACCGGGAGACTGAAGCTTTCTTT.

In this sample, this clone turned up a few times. CDR3 protein: CASSLRTGGNTEAFF. The CDR3 DNA sequence: TGTGCCAGCAGCCTAAGGACAGGGGGAAACACTGAAGCTTTCTTT. J is TRBJ1-1 and V is TRBV5-6; 10 positions match TRBD1. CDR1 and CDR2 from the germline V gene are SGHDT and YYEEEE. The CDR3 is 15 amino acids. The junction had 5 bases not matched to a gene; V was cut back by 4 bases and J by 2 bases.

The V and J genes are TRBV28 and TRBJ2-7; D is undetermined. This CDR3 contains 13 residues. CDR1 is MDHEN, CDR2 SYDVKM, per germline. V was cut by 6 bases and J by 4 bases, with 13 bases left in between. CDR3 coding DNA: TGTGCCAGCAGCCTAGGCGGTTTTTACGAGCAGTACTTC. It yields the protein CASSLGGFYEQYF. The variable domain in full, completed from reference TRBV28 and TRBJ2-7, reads DVKVTQSSRYLVKRTGEKVFLECVQDMDHENMFWYRQDPGLGLRLIYFSYDVKMKEKGDIPEGYSVSREKKERFSLILESASTNQTSMYLCASSLGGFYEQYFGPGTRLTVT.

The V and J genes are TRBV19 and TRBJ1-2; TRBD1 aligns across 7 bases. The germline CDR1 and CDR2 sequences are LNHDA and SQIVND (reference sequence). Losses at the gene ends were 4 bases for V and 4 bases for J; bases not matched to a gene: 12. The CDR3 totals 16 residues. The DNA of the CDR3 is TGTGCCAGTAGTACCACCGCCCGGGACAGCACCTATGGCTACACCTTC. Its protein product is CASSTTARDSTYGYTF.

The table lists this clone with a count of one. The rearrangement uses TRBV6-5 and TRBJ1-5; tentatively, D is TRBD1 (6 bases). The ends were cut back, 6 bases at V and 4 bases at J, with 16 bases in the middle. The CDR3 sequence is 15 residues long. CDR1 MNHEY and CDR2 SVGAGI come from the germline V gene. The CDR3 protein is CASRPQGSHNQPQHF. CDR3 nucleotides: TGTGCCAGCAGGCCCCAGGGGTCCCATAATCAGCCCCAGCATTTT.

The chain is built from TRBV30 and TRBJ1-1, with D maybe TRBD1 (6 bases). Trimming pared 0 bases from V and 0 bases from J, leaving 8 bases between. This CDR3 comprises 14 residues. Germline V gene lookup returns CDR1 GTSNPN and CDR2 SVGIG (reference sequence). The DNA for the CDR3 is TGTGCCTGGAGTGTGGGACACCTGAACACTGAAGCTTTCTTT. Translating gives CAWSVGHLNTEAFF.

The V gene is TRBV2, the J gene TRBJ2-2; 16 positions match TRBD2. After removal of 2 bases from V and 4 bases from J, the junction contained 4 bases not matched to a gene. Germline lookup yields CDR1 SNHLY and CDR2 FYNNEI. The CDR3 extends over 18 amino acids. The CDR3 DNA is TGTGCCAGCAGTGAATTGGGACTAGCGGGGGGGTTCACCGGGGAGCTGTTTTTT. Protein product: CASSELGLAGGFTGELFF.

Here the CDR3 reads CAWSAHNYGYTF. In nucleotides, the CDR3 is TGTGCCTGGAGTGCCCATAACTATGGCTACACCTTC. The J gene is TRBJ1-2, the V gene TRBV30; unclear D gene. The germline CDR1 and CDR2 sequences are GTSNPN and SVGIG (reference sequence). This CDR3 spans 12 amino acids. Trimming removed 1 base from V and 1 base from J, with 4 bases in between.

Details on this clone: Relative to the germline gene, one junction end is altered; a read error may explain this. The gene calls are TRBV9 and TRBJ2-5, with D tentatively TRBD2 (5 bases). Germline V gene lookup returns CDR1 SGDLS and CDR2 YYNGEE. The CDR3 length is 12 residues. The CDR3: CVSSPRGETQYF. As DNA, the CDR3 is TGTGTCAGCAGCCCAAGAGGGGAGACCCAGTACTTC.